This T cell receptor beta chain derives from a study of blood T cell repertoires in COVID-19. The overall study: Both acute and convalescent COVID-19 samples were obtained from the United States, Italy and Spain.

The protocol was immunoSEQ multiplex PCR, while the TCRdb copy is restricted to in-frame clones and leaves out a portion. The sample lists roughly 300,000 clones; around nine tenths were seen once. CDR3 length equals 16 residues. Trimming removed 5 bases at V and 0 bases at J, with 14 bases between. CDR1 is MDHEN, CDR2 SYDVKM, per germline. The chain combines TRBV28 with TRBJ1-3; tentatively, D is TRBD1 (5 bases). Specimen: peripheral blood. This TCR was recovered from a woman aged 25 to 39 with COVID-19, enrolled during active disease. This chain's CDR3 is CASSPPYGGSGNTIYF. DNA for the CDR3: TGTGCCAGCAGTCCACCGTACGGGGGCTCTGGAAACACCATATATTTT. The entire variable domain, with the rest obtained from reference TRBV28 and TRBJ1-3, is as follows: DVKVTQSSRYLVKRTGEKVFLECVQDMDHENMFWYRQDPGLGLRLIYFSYDVKMKEKGDIPEGYSVSREKKERFSLILESASTNQTSMYLCASSPPYGGSGNTIYFGEGSWLTVV.